The rows below give T cell receptor beta chains drawn from one sample of a study of blood T cell repertoires in COVID-19. Only in-frame clones appear in the TCRdb table, and some are missing; sequencing was by immunoSEQ multiplex PCR. Of approximately 100,000 clones listed, 70% to 85% are singletons. The specimen sequenced was peripheral blood. These receptors originate from a man between 70 and 80 years old with acute or convalescent COVID-19. CDR3s include the opening cysteine and the closing phenylalanine or tryptophan. D genes are given only for firm matches. Rows give clone size only sometimes, using once, few, many, or a class for an expanded clone.

V: TRBV28
J: TRBJ2-1
D: NA
size: few
CDR3: CASSARDSLRDPEQFF
DNA: TGTGCCAGCAGTGCCAGGGACTCCCTAAGGGATCCTGAGCAGTTCTTC

V: TRBV6-5
J: TRBJ1-5
D: TRBD1
size: NA
CDR3: CASRYGTVSNQPQHF
DNA: TGTGCCAGCAGATACGGGACAGTTAGCAATCAGCCCCAGCATTTT

V: TRBV4-3
J: TRBJ1-1
D: NA
size: few
CDR3: CASSQDLWQAEAFF
DNA: TGCGCCAGCAGCCAAGATCTTTGGCAGGCTGAAGCTTTCTTT

V: TRBV6-5
J: TRBJ2-1
D: TRBD2
size: NA
CDR3: CASSYSSGAYNEQFF
DNA: TGTGCCAGCAGTTACTCTAGCGGGGCCTACAATGAGCAGTTCTTC

V: TRBV18
J: TRBJ2-1
D: TRBD2
size: NA
CDR3: CASSPLGGSGGAIEQFF
DNA: TGTGCCAGCTCACCCCTCGGAGGTAGCGGGGGGGCGATTGAGCAGTTCTTC

V: TRBV24-1
J: TRBJ1-5
D: NA
size: few
CDR3: CATSDRGDQPQHF
DNA: TGTGCCACCAGTGACCGCGGAGATCAGCCCCAGCATTTT

V: TRBV18
J: TRBJ1-1
D: NA
size: NA
CDR3: CASSPSPTGLMNTEAFF
DNA: TGTGCCAGCTCACCGAGCCCTACAGGATTAATGAACACTGAAGCTTTCTTT

V: TRBV3-1/TRBV3-2
J: TRBJ2-7
D: NA
size: NA
CDR3: CASSQGGGYEQYF
DNA: TGTGCCAGCAGCCAAGGCGGAGGGTACGAGCAGTACTTC

V: TRBV24-1
J: TRBJ2-7
D: TRBD1
size: once
CDR3: CATSERTGATYEQYF
DNA: TGTGCCACCAGTGAGCGGACAGGGGCCACCTACGAGCAGTACTTC

V: TRBV19
J: TRBJ1-4
D: TRBD1
size: NA
CDR3: CASSKPGQGAATNEKLFF
DNA: TGTGCCAGTAGTAAACCGGGACAGGGCGCGGCAACTAATGAAAAACTGTTTTTT

V: TRBV28
J: TRBJ1-1
D: TRBD1
size: NA
CDR3: CASSWGQGTTEAFF
DNA: TGTGCCAGCAGTTGGGGACAGGGAACGACTGAAGCTTTCTTT

V: TRBV2
J: TRBJ1-1
D: NA
size: NA
CDR3: CASLTNADTEAFF
DNA: TGTGCCAGTCTAACCAATGCCGACACTGAAGCTTTCTTT

V: TRBV19
J: TRBJ2-1
D: TRBD2
size: once
CDR3: CASRRAGADYNEQFF
DNA: TGTGCCAGTAGACGAGCGGGGGCCGACTACAATGAGCAGTTCTTC

V: TRBV12-5
J: TRBJ1-3
D: NA
size: many
CDR3: CASGREPGNTIYF
DNA: TGTGCTAGTGGCAGGGAACCTGGAAACACCATATATTTT

V: TRBV9
J: TRBJ1-2
D: NA
size: NA
CDR3: CASSLTGESYGYTF
DNA: TGTGCCAGCAGCCTCACGGGGGAAAGCTATGGCTACACCTTC

V: TRBV4-3
J: TRBJ2-1
D: NA
size: NA
CDR3: CASSQESPASSPYNEQFF
DNA: TGCGCCAGCAGCCAAGAAAGCCCGGCTAGCTCCCCCTACAATGAGCAGTTCTTC

V: TRBV7-9
J: TRBJ2-2
D: TRBD1
size: NA
CDR3: CASSHRQGQGGELFF
DNA: TGTGCCAGCAGCCATCGACAGGGGCAGGGCGGGGAGCTGTTTTTT

V: TRBV5-1
J: TRBJ1-4
D: NA
size: NA
CDR3: CASSPREVNEKLFF
DNA: TGCGCCAGCAGCCCCAGGGAGGTGAATGAAAAACTGTTTTTT

V: TRBV7-2
J: TRBJ2-3
D: TRBD2
size: NA
CDR3: CASSLVGLAGLDTQYF
DNA: TGTGCCAGCAGCTTAGTGGGACTAGCGGGGTTAGATACGCAGTATTTT

V: TRBV4-3
J: TRBJ2-6
D: NA
size: NA
CDR3: CASSHQTGSGANVLTF
DNA: TGCGCCAGCAGCCACCAAACAGGGTCTGGGGCCAACGTCCTGACTTTC

V: TRBV6-5
J: TRBJ1-2
D: NA
size: NA
CDR3: CASRVGDMDYGYTF
DNA: TGTGCCAGCAGGGTTGGAGATATGGACTATGGCTACACCTTC

V: TRBV4-2
J: TRBJ1-5
D: NA
size: NA
CDR3: CASSQGGSEYSNQPQHF
DNA: TGTGCCAGCAGCCAAGGCGGGTCTGAGTATAGCAATCAGCCCCAGCATTTT

V: TRBV7-2
J: TRBJ2-5
D: NA
size: once
CDR3: CASSQDVGQGETQYF
DNA: TGTGCCAGCAGCCAGGACGTTGGGCAGGGAGAGACCCAGTACTTC

V: TRBV6-5
J: TRBJ2-5
D: TRBD1
size: once
CDR3: CASSYTGGAETQYF
DNA: TGTGCCAGCAGTTACACAGGGGGCGCGGAGACCCAGTACTTC

V: TRBV6-1
J: TRBJ2-7
D: NA
size: NA
CDR3: CASSDPYGQYF
DNA: TGTGCCAGCAGTGACCCCTACGGGCAGTACTTC

V: TRBV18
J: TRBJ1-1
D: NA
size: NA
CDR3: CASSRGMNTEAFF
DNA: TGTGCCAGCTCAAGGGGGATGAACACTGAAGCTTTCTTT

V: TRBV14
J: TRBJ1-2
D: TRBD1
size: NA
CDR3: CASSPQTGGRPNYGYTF
DNA: TGTGCCAGCAGCCCACAGACAGGGGGCCGTCCTAACTATGGCTACACCTTC

V: TRBV5-4
J: TRBJ2-1
D: NA
size: NA
CDR3: CASSLIEIYSYNEQFF
DNA: TGTGCCAGCAGCTTGATCGAAATCTACTCCTACAATGAGCAGTTCTTC

V: TRBV18
J: TRBJ2-1
D: NA
size: NA
CDR3: CASSPTSNEQFF
DNA: TGTGCCAGCTCACCCACTAGCAATGAGCAGTTCTTC

V: TRBV7-2
J: TRBJ1-2
D: NA
size: NA
CDR3: CASSLGVSGLLYYGYTF
DNA: TGTGCCAGCAGCTTAGGAGTTTCAGGGCTCTTATACTATGGCTACACCTTC